The 19 T cell receptor beta chains given below trace back to one sample, sequenced in a study of cytomegalovirus exposure and HLA in healthy donors. PCR involved 60 Vbeta and 13 Jbeta primers. Generated by immunoSEQ multiplex PCR, the TCRdb table keeps only in-frame clones and is missing some. Of around 140,000 clones in the sample, 82% were seen once. The sample was PBMCs. The origin of the receptors is a woman between 40 and 50 years old in good health and CMV-seronegative.

To note about this clone: An end of the junction differs from the germline gene, which may be a read error. This chain connects TRBV7-2 to TRBJ2-7, with a weak D call TRBD1 (5 bases). Germline V gives CDR1 SGHTA, CDR2 FQGNSA. The CDR3 covers 15 residues. CDR3 protein: CASSLGQLTSYGQYF. The CDR3 coding sequence is TGTGCCAGCAGCTTAGGACAGCTTACCTCCTACGGGCAGTACTTC.

The genes are TRBV5-6 and TRBJ2-3; 7 positions match TRBD1. Germline CDR1 SGHDT, CDR2 YYEEEE. J was trimmed by 2 bases and V by 1 base; bases with no gene match: 4. The CDR3 is made up of 15 amino acids. CDR3 loop: CASSLTTGATDTQYF. The CDR3 nucleotides are TGTGCCAGCAGCTTGACCACAGGGGCCACAGATACGCAGTATTTT.

The chain carries TRBV5-1 and TRBJ1-1; D is uncertain. The germline V gene encodes CDR1 SGHRS and CDR2 YFSETQ. V was trimmed by 4 bases and J by 1 base, leaving 20 bases between them. This CDR3 has 17 amino acids. CDR3 sequence reads: CASSPWADLPSNTEAFF. The CDR3 nucleotides are TGCGCCAGCAGCCCCTGGGCAGACCTACCATCGAACACTGAAGCTTTCTTT. Full variable domain (outside the CDR3, taken from reference TRBV5-1 and TRBJ1-1): KAGVTQTPRYLIKTRGQQVTLSCSPISGHRSVSWYQQTPGQGLQFLFEYFSETQRNKGNFPGRFSGRQFSNSRSEMNVSTLELGDSALYLCASSPWADLPSNTEAFFGQGTRLTVV.

The J gene is TRBJ1-2, the V gene TRBV28; TRBD1 aligns across 7 bases. Trimming cost V 6 bases and J 2 bases; bases outside gene matches: 3. Germline V gene data show CDR1 as MDHEN and CDR2 as SYDVKM. This CDR3 has 13 residues. CDR3 bases: TGTGCCAGCAGGCGGGGACAGAACTATGGCTACACCTTC. This translates into CASRRGQNYGYTF.

The rearrangement uses TRBV28 and TRBJ2-3; 10 nucleotides line up with TRBD2. The CDR3 spans 19 residues. The V gene's germline CDR1 is MDHEN and CDR2 SYDVKM. With V trimmed by 11 bases and J by 0 bases, 20 bases remained unmatched. The CDR3 here is CAGVPRGASGSESTDTQYF. In DNA form, the CDR3 reads TGTGCCGGAGTACCCAGGGGAGCTAGCGGGAGTGAGAGCACAGATACGCAGTATTTT.

The chain combines TRBV7-2 with TRBJ2-5, with 7 bases aligning to TRBD1. Trimming removed 7 bases from V and 9 bases from J; junction bases left unmatched: 14. The CDR3 spans 14 residues. In germline, CDR1 is SGHTA, CDR2 FQGNSA. The CDR3 DNA reads TGTGCCAGCACCCCAGGGGGTGCTTGGGGATCCCAGTACTTC. Translation gives CASTPGGAWGSQYF.

To note about this clone: At one end, the junction sequence differs from germline, possibly due to a read error. The CDR3 sequence is CASSRLAGGDNEQLF. In DNA form, the CDR3 reads TGTGCCAGTAGTCGCCTAGCGGGAGGAGACAATGAGCAGCTCTTC. The chain is built from TRBV19 and TRBJ2-1; 11 bases are a match to TRBD2. This CDR3 comprises 15 residues. CDR1 is LNHDA and CDR2 is SQIVND in the germline V gene (reference sequence).

The chain combines TRBV25-1 with TRBJ1-5, with D maybe TRBD1 (5 bases). Germline CDR1 MGHDK, CDR2 SYGVNS. The CDR3 has 13 residues. The germline V and J ends were trimmed by 8 bases and 3 bases, with 11 bases remaining between them. CDR3 DNA sequence: TGTGCCAGCGGGGGGGAGGTCAATCAGCCCCAGCATTTT. It yields the protein CASGGEVNQPQHF.

The V and J genes are TRBV4-1 and TRBJ2-1; 12 positions match TRBD2. The CDR3 spans 14 residues. Germline CDR1 is MGHRA and CDR2 is YSYEKL. Germline trimming cut 4 bases from V and 8 bases from J; bases unmatched to any gene: 3. The CDR3 loop is CASSRTSGNHEQFF. CDR3 DNA: TGCGCCAGCAGCCGGACTAGCGGGAACCATGAGCAGTTCTTC.

The sample holds one count of this clone. The rearrangement joins TRBV7-3 to TRBJ1-1; 7 bases map to TRBD1. The CDR3 length is 13 residues. Trimming removed 4 bases from V and 4 bases from J; junction bases left unmatched: 3. Germline CDR1 and CDR2: SGHTA and FQGTGA. DNA for the CDR3: TGTGCCAGCAGCTCAAGGGGGCCCACTGAAGCTTTCTTT. Translation gives CASSSRGPTEAFF.

The chain's CDR3 is CASSQTGGGLGETQYF. In DNA form, the CDR3 reads TGTGCCAGCAGCCAGACGGGGGGAGGGCTTGGTGAGACCCAGTACTTC. The rearrangement links TRBV7-2 to TRBJ2-5; 7 bases align to TRBD2. The CDR3 covers 16 residues. J lost 5 bases, V lost 5 bases, and 14 bases had no gene match. Germline-derived CDR1 and CDR2 are SGHTA and FQGNSA.

The genes are TRBV27 and TRBJ2-1; D not certain. Per the germline V gene, CDR1 is MNHEY and CDR2 is SMNVEV (reference sequence). The CDR3 extends over 13 amino acids. Trimming removed 0 bases at V and 5 bases at J, with 5 bases between. CDR3 in amino acids: CASSLSSDNEQFF. CDR3 DNA: TGTGCCAGCAGTTTATCCTCGGACAATGAGCAGTTCTTC.

The chain links TRBV19 to TRBJ2-1; 10 bases are shared with TRBD2. CDR1 and CDR2 from the germline V gene are LNHDA and SQIVND (reference sequence). The CDR3 length is 16 residues. The junction had 9 bases not matched to a gene; V was cut back by 3 bases and J by 7 bases. The CDR3 DNA is TGTGCCAGTAGTATTTCGGGACTAGCGTTTCCTAATGAGCAGTTCTTC. The encoded protein is CASSISGLAFPNEQFF.

The chain combines TRBV10-3 with TRBJ2-2; TRBD1 is a possible D gene (5 bases). V lost 5 bases to trimming and J lost 5 bases, with 15 bases between them. There are 15 residues in the CDR3. Germline V gene lookup returns CDR1 ENHRY and CDR2 SYGVKD. This CDR3 reads CAISFQGFETGELFF. The CDR3 coding sequence is TGTGCCATCAGTTTTCAGGGATTCGAAACCGGGGAGCTGTTTTTT.

The genes are TRBV7-9 and TRBJ2-2; D is uncertain. This CDR3 contains 14 residues. Trimming left V 2 bases short and J 2 bases short, with 6 bases between. Germline CDR1 reads SEHNR; CDR2 reads FQNEAQ (reference sequence). The CDR3 region has the DNA TGTGCCAGCAGCTTACAGGCAAACACCGGGGAGCTGTTTTTT. Amino acids: CASSLQANTGELFF.

This clone appeared once. One junction end disagrees with the germline gene, perhaps due to a read error. The chain has TRBV7-9 and TRBJ2-7; 14 bases fit TRBD2. CDR3 size: 16 residues. Germline values: CDR1 SEHNR, CDR2 FQNEAQ (reference sequence). CDR3 in DNA: TGTTCCAGCAGCTTAAGGGGACTAGCGGGGGTCTACGAGCAGTACTTC. It codes for CSSSLRGLAGVYEQYF. The whole variable domain, remainder taken from reference TRBV7-9 and TRBJ2-7, is DTGVSQNPRHKITKRGQNVTFRCDPISEHNRLYWYRQTLGQGPEFLTYFQNEAQLEKSRLLSDRFSAERPKGSFSTLEIQRTEQGDSAMYLCSSSLRGLAGVYEQYFGPGTRLTVT.

The rearrangement joins TRBV28 to TRBJ1-1; D is perhaps TRBD1 (5 bases). Germline CDR1 MDHEN, CDR2 SYDVKM. CDR3 length equals 13 residues. The germline V and J ends were trimmed by 5 bases and 4 bases, with 11 bases remaining between them. CDR3 DNA sequence: TGTGCCAGCAGTCTAGGGGTTGTCACTGAAGCTTTCTTT. It specifies CASSLGVVTEAFF.

This sequence joins TRBV28 and TRBJ2-3, with 8 bases lining up with TRBD2. Germline lookup yields CDR1 MDHEN and CDR2 SYDVKM. With 7 bases clipped from V and 2 bases from J, the junction kept 5 bases outside the gene matches. CDR3 length: 14 amino acids. The CDR3 is CASINSGATDTQYF. The CDR3 nucleotides are TGTGCCAGCATCAATAGCGGGGCCACAGATACGCAGTATTTT.

CDR3 sequence (DNA): TGTGCCAGCAGACTACAGGGGATTGACACCGGGGAGCTGTTTTTT. Translated, it gives CASRLQGIDTGELFF. This chain uses TRBV5-4 with TRBJ2-2; 7 positions agree with TRBD1. V was pared by 5 bases and J by 3 bases, with 7 bases of the junction left unmatched. Germline V gene data show CDR1 as SGHNT and CDR2 as YYREEE (reference sequence). This CDR3 has 15 amino acids. Full variable domain (outside the CDR3, taken from reference TRBV5-4 and TRBJ2-2): ETGVTQSPTHLIKTRGQQVTLRCSSQSGHNTVSWYQQALGQGPQFIFQYYREEENGRGNFPPRFSGLQFPNYSSELNVNALELDDSALYLCASRLQGIDTGELFFGEGSRLTVL.